The entry below describes one TCR beta chain. V lost 1 base to trimming and J lost 1 base, with 11 bases between them. CDR3 size: 16 residues. Germline V gene lookup returns CDR1 SGHVS and CDR2 FQNEAQ. This sample is part of a study of blood T cell repertoires in COVID-19. For the study at large: COVID-19 samples collected from the United States, Italy and Spain covered acute and convalescent phases.

In the authors' workflow: Reference gene primer amplification gave nucleated cell count estimates. Using immunoSEQ multiplex PCR, the repertoire was profiled, and TCRdb retains in-frame clones only, with some absent. The D gene and trimming were derived from the DNA, and the V and J assignments and clone size from that table. The repertoire holds 45,000 or so clones, 89% seen once, with roughly 15% in the top ten. The genes are TRBV7-8 and TRBJ2-1, with no clear D. The specimen sequenced was peripheral blood. This receptor was obtained from a man aged 65 to 85 with active COVID-19. CDR3 residues: CASSLVFFRSYNEQFF. As DNA, the CDR3 is TGTGCCAGCAGCTTAGTTTTTTTCAGGTCCTACAATGAGCAGTTCTTC.